This TCR beta chain came from a study of CD8+ T cells in alopecia areata. As for the study in general: Treated patients received oral tofacitinib, 5 to 10 mg twice daily. General study findings and limits: Resident alphabeta T-cell populations of normal skin are likewise subject to sequencing in scalp samples. Normal scalp had lower clonality than lesional scalp, with alopecia totalis/universalis lesions showing this most strongly.

Worth noting for this clone: Antigen specificity is unknown.

V was shortened by 2 bases and J by 1 base, with 9 bases between the two germline ends. Germline V gene sequence: CDR1 SGHRS, CDR2 YFSETQ. The CDR3 sequence is 15 residues long. TCR sequencing used cDNA made by reverse transcription of extracted RNA. Libraries were prepared by immunoSEQ multiplex PCR; TCRdb keeps only in-frame clonotypes and omits some of them. The table shows hundreds of thousands of clones, with around two thirds occurring only once. The clonotype comes from a human donor with alopecia areata. This material consisted of CD4+ T cells sorted from blood, taken at week 0. The chain carries TRBV5-1 and TRBJ2-2; D not certain. The CDR3 loop is CASSLAKLNTGELFF. In DNA, the CDR3 is TGCGCCAGCAGCTTAGCAAAGCTGAACACCGGGGAGCTGTTTTTT.